This TCR beta chain derives from a study of technical replicates of blood from several donors. Clones were read by immunoSEQ multiplex PCR, and TCRdb kept only the in-frame ones, dropping some. The sample lists approximately 73,000 clones, over 90% occurring once. The trim removed 5 bases at V and 4 bases at J, leaving 7 bases unmatched. The CDR3 runs to 14 residues. The germline gives CDR1 MNHEY, CDR2 SMNVEV (reference sequence). Input material: T cells isolated from PBMCs. The gene calls are TRBV27 and TRBJ1-2; 7 bases are shared with TRBD1. The receptor's source is a human donor in good health. The CDR3 loop reads CASSRGGGGYGYTF. CDR3 DNA: TGTGCCAGCAGTAGAGGGGGCGGTGGCTATGGCTACACCTTC.